This T cell receptor beta chain comes out of a study of blood T cell repertoires in COVID-19 (dated by TCRdb to the early 2020s). In terms of the full investigation: The collaborator samples originated in the United States, Italy and Spain and spanned the acute and convalescent phases of COVID-19. Subjects who had been exposed to COVID-19, were actively infected with it, or had recovered from it provided the deeply sampled blood TCRbeta repertoires that made up the dataset. The sample metadata nearly always contained a de-identified subject ID, COVID-19 status, age in years and sex. The repertoires were released in a freely available public database intended as a resource for research on the immune response to SARS-CoV-2. The material from the prospective study consisted of cDNA or gDNA derived from T cells, B-cell-depleted T cells, or PBMCs. Samples came from the ongoing ImmuneRACE study (first 160 participants) plus 1,254 subjects from 6 global collaborators. Where available, HLA class I and class II types were taken from metadata supplied by the sample provider and were not determined by assay-based typing.

As concerns this clone: Its cognate antigen has yet to be identified. No per-base quality is available; no much larger clone lies one base away.

TCRbeta CDR3 regions were amplified from genomic DNA by means of the immunoSEQ Assay, a bias-controlled multiplex PCR. The source study handled its data this way. Nucleated cell counts per sample were estimated from amplification of reference gene primers within the assay. Sequence reads were collapsed and filtered to measure the absolute abundance of every unique TCRbeta CDR3 rearrangement. For each sample, productive Simpson clonality was calculated by taking the square root of Simpson's diversity index across productive rearrangements. Sourced from immuneACCESS, this table was stored by TCRdb with only in-frame sequences that have V and J called. A share of the clones is absent; for the studies checked, an unresolved V gene accounts for under half, and the remainder has no known explanation. The V and J calls and clone size come from that table; D and trimming were worked out from the DNA. This sample holds 160,000 or so clones; roughly four fifths were observed only once. The top ten hold roughly 9.6% of the sample.

Each collaborating institution followed its own protocols to collect whole blood in K2EDTA tubes. For TCRbeta analysis, collaborators shipped samples as frozen whole blood, isolated PBMCs, or DNA extracted from either of those sample types. V is pruned by 4 bases and J by 3 bases, leaving 20 bases of the junction without a gene match. CDR1 and CDR2 are read off the germline V gene (reference sequence) as SGHNT and YYREEE. Its CDR3 holds 20 amino acids, cysteine through phenylalanine. Only the CDR3 DNA stays, 60 bases, in frame from base 1. Beyond this particular receptor, the publication reports: The quantity of clinical and demographic metadata differed by source and by participant and was supplied without curation.

The receptor was isolated from a man aged 55 to 69 with active or convalescent COVID-19. The chain uses TRBV5-4 and TRBJ2-3; 10 bases in the middle match TRBD2. Specimen: peripheral blood. At the DNA level, the sequence is TGTGCCAGCAGCCCCACCGGGACTAGCGTATATCTAGCACAGACAGATACGCAGTATTTT. It codes for CASSPTGTSVYLAQTDTQYF.